This T cell receptor beta chain came from a study of blood T cell repertoires in COVID-19. The CDR3 length is 17 residues. CDR1 LNHNV and CDR2 YYDKDF come from the germline V gene (reference sequence). Trimming took 0 bases from V and 7 from J; bases not matched to a gene: 10. Clones were sequenced by immunoSEQ multiplex PCR, and TCRdb holds only the in-frame ones, with some missing. The sample yields some 170,000 clones, 81% seen once. Seattle's enrolled individuals joined amid active infection and were then monitored longitudinally. This clonotype was obtained from a woman aged 35 to 49 with COVID-19, enrolled during active disease. The material sequenced was peripheral blood. The rearrangement links TRBV15 to TRBJ2-1, with 9 bases that match TRBD2. In nucleotides, the CDR3 is TGTGCCACCAGCAGAGATTCCCCGGATAGCGGGAGTAATGAGCAGTTCTTC. Translated: CATSRDSPDSGSNEQFF.